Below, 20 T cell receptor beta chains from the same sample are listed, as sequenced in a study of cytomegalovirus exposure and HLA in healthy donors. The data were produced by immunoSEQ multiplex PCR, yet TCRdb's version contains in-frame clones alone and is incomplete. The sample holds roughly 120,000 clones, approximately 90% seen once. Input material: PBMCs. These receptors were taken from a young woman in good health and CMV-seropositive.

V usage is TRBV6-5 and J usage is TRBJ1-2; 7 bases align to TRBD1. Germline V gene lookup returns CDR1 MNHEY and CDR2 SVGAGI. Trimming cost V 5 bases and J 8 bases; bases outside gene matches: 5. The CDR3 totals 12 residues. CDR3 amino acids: CASSTRGRGYTF. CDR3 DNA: TGTGCCAGCAGTACTAGGGGGCGAGGCTACACCTTC.

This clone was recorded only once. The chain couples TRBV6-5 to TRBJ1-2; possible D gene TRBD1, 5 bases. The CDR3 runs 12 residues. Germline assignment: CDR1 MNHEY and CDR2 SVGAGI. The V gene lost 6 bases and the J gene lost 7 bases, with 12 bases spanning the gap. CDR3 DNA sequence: TGTGCCAGCAGCCACGACAGATTTGGCTACACCTTC. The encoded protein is CASSHDRFGYTF.

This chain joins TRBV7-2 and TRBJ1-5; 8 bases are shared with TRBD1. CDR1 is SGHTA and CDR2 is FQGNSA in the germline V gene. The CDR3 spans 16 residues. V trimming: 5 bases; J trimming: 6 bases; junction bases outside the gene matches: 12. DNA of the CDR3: TGTGCCAGCAGCCGCGACGGACAGGGAATAGGTCAGCCCCAGCATTTT. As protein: CASSRDGQGIGQPQHF.

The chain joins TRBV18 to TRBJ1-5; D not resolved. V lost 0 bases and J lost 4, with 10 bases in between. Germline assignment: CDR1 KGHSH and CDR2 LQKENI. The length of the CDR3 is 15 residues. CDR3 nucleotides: TGTGCCAGCTCACCACCTGGAGGGAAAAATCAGCCCCAGCATTTT. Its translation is CASSPPGGKNQPQHF.

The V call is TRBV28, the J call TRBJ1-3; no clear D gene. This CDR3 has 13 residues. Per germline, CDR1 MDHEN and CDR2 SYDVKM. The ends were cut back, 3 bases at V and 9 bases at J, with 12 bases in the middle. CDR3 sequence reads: CASSLGHHPTIYF. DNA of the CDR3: TGTGCCAGCAGTTTGGGCCATCACCCCACCATATATTTT.

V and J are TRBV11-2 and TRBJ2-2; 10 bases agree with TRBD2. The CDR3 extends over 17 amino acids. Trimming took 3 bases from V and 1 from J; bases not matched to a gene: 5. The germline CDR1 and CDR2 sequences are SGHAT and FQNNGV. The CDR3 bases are TGTGCCAGCAGCTTTTCGTCTAGCGGGAGGAACACCGGGGAGCTGTTTTTT. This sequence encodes CASSFSSSGRNTGELFF.

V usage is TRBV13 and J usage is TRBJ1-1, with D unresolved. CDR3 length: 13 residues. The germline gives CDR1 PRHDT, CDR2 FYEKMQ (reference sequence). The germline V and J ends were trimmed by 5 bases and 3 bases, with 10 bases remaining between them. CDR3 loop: CASSPGGHTEAFF. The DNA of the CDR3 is TGTGCCAGCAGCCCTGGTGGGCACACTGAAGCTTTCTTT.

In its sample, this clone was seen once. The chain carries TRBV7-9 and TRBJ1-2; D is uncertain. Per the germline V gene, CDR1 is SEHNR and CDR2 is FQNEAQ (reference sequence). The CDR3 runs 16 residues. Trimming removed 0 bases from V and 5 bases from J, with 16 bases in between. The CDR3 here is CASSLARSRTEYGYTF. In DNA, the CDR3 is TGTGCCAGCAGCTTAGCCCGGAGTCGGACTGAATATGGCTACACCTTC.

The DNA for the CDR3 is TGTGCCAGCAGCTTAGCGGGAGCTTCTTCCCACGAGCAGTACTTC. It encodes CASSLAGASSHEQYF. The genes are TRBV11-3 and TRBJ2-7, with D perhaps matching TRBD2 (6 bases). The CDR3 loop spans 15 amino acids. Per the germline V gene, CDR1 is SGHNT and CDR2 is YENEEA. Trimming cost V 1 base and J 5 bases, with 15 bases left between them.

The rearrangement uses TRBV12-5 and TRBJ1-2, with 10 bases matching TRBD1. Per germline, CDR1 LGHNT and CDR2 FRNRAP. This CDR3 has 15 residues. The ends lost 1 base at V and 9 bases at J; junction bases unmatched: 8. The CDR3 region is CASGLATGGGGSYTF. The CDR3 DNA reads TGTGCTAGTGGTTTGGCGACAGGGGGCGGGGGTAGCTACACCTTC.

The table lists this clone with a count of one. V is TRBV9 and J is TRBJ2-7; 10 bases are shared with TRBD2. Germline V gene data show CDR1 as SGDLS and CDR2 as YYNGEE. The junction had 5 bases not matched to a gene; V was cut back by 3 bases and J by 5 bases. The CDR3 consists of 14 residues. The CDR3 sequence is CASSAPGTSDEQYF. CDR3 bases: TGTGCCAGCAGCGCCCCCGGGACTAGCGACGAGCAGTACTTC.

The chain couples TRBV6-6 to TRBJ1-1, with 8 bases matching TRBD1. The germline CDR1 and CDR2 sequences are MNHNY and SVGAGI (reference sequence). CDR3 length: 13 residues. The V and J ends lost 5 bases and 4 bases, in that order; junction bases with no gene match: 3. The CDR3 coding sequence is TGTGCCAGCAGTGCGGACAGGGCCACTGAAGCTTTCTTT. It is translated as CASSADRATEAFF.

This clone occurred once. The CDR3 DNA reads TGCGCCAGCAGCTCGGTGGGGTCGCAGGGCGATGAGCAGTTCTTC. Translated, it gives CASSSVGSQGDEQFF. The chain recombines TRBV5-1 with TRBJ2-1; TRBD1 might be the D (5 bases). CDR3 length: 15 amino acids. The ends were cut back, 3 bases at V and 8 bases at J, with 18 bases in the middle. Germline V lookup: CDR1 SGHRS, CDR2 YFSETQ.

The CDR3 is CASSVEYTSGRSGEQFF. The CDR3 bases are TGTGCCAGCAGCGTAGAATATACTAGCGGGAGGAGTGGTGAGCAGTTCTTC. V gene TRBV9 combines with J gene TRBJ2-1; TRBD2 matches 12 bases. Trimming took 0 bases from V and 9 from J; bases not matched to a gene: 10. The CDR3 sequence is 17 residues long. Germline V gene data show CDR1 as SGDLS and CDR2 as YYNGEE. Filled out from reference TRBV9 and TRBJ2-1, the complete variable domain reads DSGVTQTPKHLITATGQRVTLRCSPRSGDLSVYWYQQSLDQGLQFLIQYYNGEERAKGNILERFSAQQFPDLHSELNLSSLELGDSALYFCASSVEYTSGRSGEQFFGPGTRLTVL.

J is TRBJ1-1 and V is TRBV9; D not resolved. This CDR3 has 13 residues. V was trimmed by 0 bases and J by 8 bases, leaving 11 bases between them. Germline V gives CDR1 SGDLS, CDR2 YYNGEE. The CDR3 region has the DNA TGTGCCAGCAGCGTAGGTGGTCTCAGGGAAGCTTTCTTT. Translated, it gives CASSVGGLREAFF.

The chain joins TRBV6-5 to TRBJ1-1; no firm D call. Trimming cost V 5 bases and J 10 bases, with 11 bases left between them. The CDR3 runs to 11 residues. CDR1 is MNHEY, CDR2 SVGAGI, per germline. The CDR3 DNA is TGTGCCAGCAGTGAAGCGGGAAGAGCTTTCTTT. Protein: CASSEAGRAFF.

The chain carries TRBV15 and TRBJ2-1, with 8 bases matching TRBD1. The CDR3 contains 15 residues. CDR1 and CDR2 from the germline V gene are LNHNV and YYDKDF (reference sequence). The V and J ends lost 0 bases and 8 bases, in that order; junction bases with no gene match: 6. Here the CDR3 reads CATSRDGQGWDEQFF. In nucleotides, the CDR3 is TGTGCCACCAGCAGAGATGGACAGGGTTGGGATGAGCAGTTCTTC.

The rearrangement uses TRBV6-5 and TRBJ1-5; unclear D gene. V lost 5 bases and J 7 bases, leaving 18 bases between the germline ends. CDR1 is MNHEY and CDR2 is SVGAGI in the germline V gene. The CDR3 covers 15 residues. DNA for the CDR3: TGTGCCAGCAGTCCCCGGGGAGGGAGGGAACAGCCCCAGCATTTT. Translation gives CASSPRGGREQPQHF.

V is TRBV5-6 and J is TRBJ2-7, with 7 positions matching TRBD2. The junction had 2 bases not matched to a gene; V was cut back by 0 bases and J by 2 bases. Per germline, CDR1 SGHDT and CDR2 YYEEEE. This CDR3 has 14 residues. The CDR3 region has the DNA TGTGCCAGCAGCTTGGTGGCGGGGGCCTACGAGCAGTACTTC. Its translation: CASSLVAGAYEQYF.

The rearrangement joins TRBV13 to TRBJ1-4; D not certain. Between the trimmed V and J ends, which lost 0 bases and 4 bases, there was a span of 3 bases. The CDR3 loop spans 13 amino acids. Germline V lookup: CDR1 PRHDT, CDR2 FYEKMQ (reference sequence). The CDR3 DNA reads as TGTGCCAGCAGCTTAGGCAGTAATGAAAAACTGTTTTTT. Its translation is CASSLGSNEKLFF.